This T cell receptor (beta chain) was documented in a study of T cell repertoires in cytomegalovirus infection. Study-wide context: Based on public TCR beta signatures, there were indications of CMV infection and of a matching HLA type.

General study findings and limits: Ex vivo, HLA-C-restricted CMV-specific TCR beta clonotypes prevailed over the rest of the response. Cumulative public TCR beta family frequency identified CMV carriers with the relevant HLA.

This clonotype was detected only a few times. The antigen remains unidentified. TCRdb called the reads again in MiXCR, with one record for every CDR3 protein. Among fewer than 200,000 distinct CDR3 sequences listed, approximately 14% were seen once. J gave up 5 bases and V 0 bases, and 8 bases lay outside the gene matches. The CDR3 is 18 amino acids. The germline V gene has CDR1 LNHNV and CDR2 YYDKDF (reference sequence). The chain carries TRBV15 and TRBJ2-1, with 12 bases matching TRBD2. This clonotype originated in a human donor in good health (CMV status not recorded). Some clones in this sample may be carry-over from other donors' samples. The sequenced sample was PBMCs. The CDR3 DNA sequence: TGTGCCACCAGCAGAGATCAACCACTAGCGGGAGGAGACAATGAGCAGTTCTTC. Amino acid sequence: CATSRDQPLAGGDNEQFF.